The rows below give T cell receptor beta chains drawn from one sample of a study of blood T cell repertoires in COVID-19. Sequencing was performed with immunoSEQ multiplex PCR; in TCRdb, only in-frame clones are kept and a portion is missing. This sample carries about 250,000 clones, approximately 91% of them seen once, and the ten largest clones take 0.94%. The material sequenced was peripheral blood. All receptors come from a woman aged 40 to 50 who had recovered from COVID-19. Both conserved end residues are part of each CDR3. The order of the fields is J gene, V gene, clone size, CDR3 protein. Size is stated for part of the rows, as once, few or many counts, or as a class when the clone is expanded.

j_gene: TRBJ1-2; v_gene: TRBV28; abundance: -; CDR3aa: CASRSINYGYTF
j_gene: TRBJ1-4; v_gene: TRBV19; abundance: -; CDR3aa: CASSMNRPERSTNEKLFF
j_gene: TRBJ2-1; v_gene: TRBV30; abundance: -; CDR3aa: CAWTHRAGFGEQFF
j_gene: TRBJ1-1; v_gene: TRBV12-5; abundance: few; CDR3aa: CASGFLAKGTLERTEAFF
j_gene: TRBJ2-7; v_gene: TRBV5-4; abundance: -; CDR3aa: CASSLPAVGEQYF
j_gene: TRBJ1-1; v_gene: TRBV19; abundance: -; CDR3aa: CASTPGILNTEAFF
j_gene: TRBJ2-2; v_gene: TRBV18; abundance: -; CDR3aa: CASSVAAAGELFF
j_gene: TRBJ2-3; v_gene: TRBV18; abundance: -; CDR3aa: CASSPTLLAGGSTDTQYF
j_gene: TRBJ2-7; v_gene: TRBV7-9; abundance: -; CDR3aa: CASSFSHDSREQYF
j_gene: TRBJ2-2; v_gene: TRBV7-3; abundance: -; CDR3aa: CASSLFGSGDTGELFF
j_gene: TRBJ2-1; v_gene: TRBV18; abundance: few; CDR3aa: CASHRSRGPEDNEQFF
j_gene: TRBJ2-3; v_gene: TRBV3-1/TRBV3-2; abundance: -; CDR3aa: CASSQGGVDTQYF
j_gene: TRBJ2-1; v_gene: TRBV11-2; abundance: -; CDR3aa: CASSLEASYNEQFF
j_gene: TRBJ2-7; v_gene: TRBV6-2/TRBV6-3; abundance: few; CDR3aa: CASSYPTGSYEQYF
j_gene: TRBJ2-1; v_gene: TRBV5-1; abundance: -; CDR3aa: CASSLAALYNEQFF
j_gene: TRBJ2-1; v_gene: TRBV11-3; abundance: -; CDR3aa: CASSSGGTDYNNEQFF
j_gene: TRBJ2-7; v_gene: TRBV5-1; abundance: -; CDR3aa: CASSLGSSYEQYF
j_gene: TRBJ1-6; v_gene: TRBV21-1; abundance: once; CDR3aa: CASSNVRTGQGSNSPLHF
j_gene: TRBJ2-7; v_gene: TRBV9; abundance: -; CDR3aa: CASSVGRGAGEQYF
j_gene: TRBJ2-1; v_gene: TRBV19; abundance: -; CDR3aa: CASSRNLAGGRNEQFF
j_gene: TRBJ1-1; v_gene: TRBV28; abundance: many; CDR3aa: CASITGDALMNTEAFF
j_gene: TRBJ1-1; v_gene: TRBV18; abundance: -; CDR3aa: CASSPRTGVFTEAFF
j_gene: TRBJ2-2; v_gene: TRBV3-1/TRBV3-2; abundance: -; CDR3aa: CASSTRLAGSGELFF
j_gene: TRBJ1-1; v_gene: TRBV11-2; abundance: -; CDR3aa: CASSSPRGQNTEAFF
j_gene: TRBJ1-4; v_gene: TRBV6-5; abundance: -; CDR3aa: CASRPQGAEKLFF
j_gene: TRBJ1-1; v_gene: TRBV15; abundance: once; CDR3aa: CATSSQGGTEAFF
j_gene: TRBJ1-3; v_gene: TRBV27; abundance: -; CDR3aa: CASRAPGASGNTIYF